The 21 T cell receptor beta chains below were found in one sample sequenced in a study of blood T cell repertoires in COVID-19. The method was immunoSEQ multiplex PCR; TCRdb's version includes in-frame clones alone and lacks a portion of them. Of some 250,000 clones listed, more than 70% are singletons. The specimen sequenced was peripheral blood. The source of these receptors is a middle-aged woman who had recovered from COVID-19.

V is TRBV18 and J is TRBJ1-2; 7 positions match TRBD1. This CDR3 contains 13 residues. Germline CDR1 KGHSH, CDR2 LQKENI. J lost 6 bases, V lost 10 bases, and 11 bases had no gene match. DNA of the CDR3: TGTGCCACCACGACAGGGACCAACGATGGCTACACCTTC. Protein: CATTTGTNDGYTF. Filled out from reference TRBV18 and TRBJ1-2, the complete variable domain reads NAGVMQNPRHLVRRRGQEARLRCSPMKGHSHVYWYRQLPEEGLKFMVYLQKENIIDESGMPKERFSAEFPKEGPSILRIQQVVRGDSAAYFCATTTGTNDGYTFGSGTRLTVV.

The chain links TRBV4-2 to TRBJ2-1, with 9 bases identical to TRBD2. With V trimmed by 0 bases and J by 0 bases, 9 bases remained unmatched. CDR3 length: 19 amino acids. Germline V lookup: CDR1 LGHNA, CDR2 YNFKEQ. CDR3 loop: CASSQEPGLADSSYNEQFF. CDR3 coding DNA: TGTGCCAGCAGCCAAGAGCCGGGACTAGCTGACTCCTCCTACAATGAGCAGTTCTTC.

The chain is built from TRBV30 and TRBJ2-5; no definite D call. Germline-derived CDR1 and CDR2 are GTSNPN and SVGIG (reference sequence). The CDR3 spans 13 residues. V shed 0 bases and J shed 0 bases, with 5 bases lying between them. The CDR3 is CAWSVAYQETQYF. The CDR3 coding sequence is TGTGCCTGGAGTGTAGCGTACCAAGAGACCCAGTACTTC.

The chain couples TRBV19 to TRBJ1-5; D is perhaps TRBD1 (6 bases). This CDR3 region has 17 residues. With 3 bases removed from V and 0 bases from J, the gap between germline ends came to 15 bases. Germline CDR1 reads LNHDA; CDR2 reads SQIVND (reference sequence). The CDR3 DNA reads TGTGCCAGTAGTATCTACAGGGCCCACCATAGCAATCAGCCCCAGCATTTT. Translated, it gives CASSIYRAHHSNQPQHF.

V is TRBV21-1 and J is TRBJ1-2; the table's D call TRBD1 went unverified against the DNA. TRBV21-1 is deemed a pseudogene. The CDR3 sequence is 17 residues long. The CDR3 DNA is TGTGCCAGCGAAGGGGGAGTGGGGGGACAGGCCCGTTATGGCTACACCTTC. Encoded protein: CASEGGVGGQARYGYTF.

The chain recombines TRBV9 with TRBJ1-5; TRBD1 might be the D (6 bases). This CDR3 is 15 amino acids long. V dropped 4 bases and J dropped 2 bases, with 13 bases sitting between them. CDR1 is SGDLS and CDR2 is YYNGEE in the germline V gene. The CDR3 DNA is TGTGCCAGCAGCTCCGGGGGGGGCGGCAATCAGCCCCAGCATTTT. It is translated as CASSSGGGGNQPQHF.

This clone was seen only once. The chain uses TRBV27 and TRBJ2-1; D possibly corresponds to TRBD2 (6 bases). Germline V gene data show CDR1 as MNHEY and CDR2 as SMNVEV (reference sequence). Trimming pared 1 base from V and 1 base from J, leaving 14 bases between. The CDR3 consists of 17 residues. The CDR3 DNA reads TGTGCCAGCAGTTTATTTGGGGGAGGCCTTTCCTACAATGAGCAGTTCTTC. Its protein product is CASSLFGGGLSYNEQFF.

The CDR3 DNA reads as TGTGCCACCCGGGGCGGGGGGAAACAGCCCCAGCATTTT. Translated, it gives CATRGGGKQPQHF. The rearrangement joins TRBV21-1 to TRBJ1-5. TRBV21-1 is a documented pseudogene. The CDR3 runs 13 residues.

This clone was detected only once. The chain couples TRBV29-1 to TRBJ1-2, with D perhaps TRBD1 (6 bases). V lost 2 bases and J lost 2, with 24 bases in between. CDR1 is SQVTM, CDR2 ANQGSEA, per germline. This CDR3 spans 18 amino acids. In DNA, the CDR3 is TGCAGCGTTGAACCCACCGGGACCCAGGGGACCCACAACTATGGCTACACCTTC. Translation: CSVEPTGTQGTHNYGYTF. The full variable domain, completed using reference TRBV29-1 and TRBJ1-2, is SAVISQKPSRDICQRGTSLTIQCQVDSQVTMMFWYRQQPGQSLTLIATANQGSEATYESGFVIDKFPISRPNLTFSTLTVSNMSPEDSSIYLCSVEPTGTQGTHNYGYTFGSGTRLTVV.

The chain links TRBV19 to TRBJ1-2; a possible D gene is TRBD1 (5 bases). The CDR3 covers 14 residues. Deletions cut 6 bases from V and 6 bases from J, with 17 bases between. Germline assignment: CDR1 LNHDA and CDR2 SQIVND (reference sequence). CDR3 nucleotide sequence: TGTGCCAGTAGAGGGCAGGGCCTAGCGGATGGCTACACCTTC. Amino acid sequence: CASRGQGLADGYTF.

The CDR3 DNA reads as TGTGCCTGGAGGGACCGAGGGACACAGGGGGAAAAACTGTTTTTT. Translating it yields CAWRDRGTQGEKLFF. The chain couples TRBV30 to TRBJ1-4; TRBD1 aligns across 7 bases. V gave up 3 bases and J gave up 8 bases; unmatched junction bases: 12. CDR3 length equals 15 residues. The germline V gene encodes CDR1 GTSNPN and CDR2 SVGIG (reference sequence).

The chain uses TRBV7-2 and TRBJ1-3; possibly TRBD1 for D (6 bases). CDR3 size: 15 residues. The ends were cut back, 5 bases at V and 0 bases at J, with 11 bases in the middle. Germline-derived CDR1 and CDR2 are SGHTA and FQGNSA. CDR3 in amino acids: CASSRNRASGNTIYF. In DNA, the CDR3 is TGTGCCAGCAGCCGTAACAGGGCCTCTGGAAACACCATATATTTT.

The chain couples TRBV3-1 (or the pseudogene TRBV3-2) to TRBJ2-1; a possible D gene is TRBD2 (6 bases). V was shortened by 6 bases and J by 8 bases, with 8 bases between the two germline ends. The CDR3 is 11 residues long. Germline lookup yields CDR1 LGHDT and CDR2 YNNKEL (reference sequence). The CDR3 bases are TGTGCCAGCAGTTGGGGGGATGAGCAGTTCTTC. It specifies CASSWGDEQFF.

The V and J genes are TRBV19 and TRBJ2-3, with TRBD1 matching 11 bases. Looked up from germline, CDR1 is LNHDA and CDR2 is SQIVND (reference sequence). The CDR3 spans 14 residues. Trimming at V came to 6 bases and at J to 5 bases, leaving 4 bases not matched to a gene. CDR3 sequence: CASRPGQGVDTQYF. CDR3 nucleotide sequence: TGTGCCAGTAGGCCGGGACAGGGGGTAGATACGCAGTATTTT.

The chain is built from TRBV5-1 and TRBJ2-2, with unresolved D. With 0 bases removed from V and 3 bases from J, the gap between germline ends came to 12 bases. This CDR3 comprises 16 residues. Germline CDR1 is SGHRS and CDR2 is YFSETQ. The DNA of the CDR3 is TGCGCCAGCAGCTTGGGTGCGGAAGTGTACACCGGGGAGCTGTTTTTT. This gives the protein CASSLGAEVYTGELFF.

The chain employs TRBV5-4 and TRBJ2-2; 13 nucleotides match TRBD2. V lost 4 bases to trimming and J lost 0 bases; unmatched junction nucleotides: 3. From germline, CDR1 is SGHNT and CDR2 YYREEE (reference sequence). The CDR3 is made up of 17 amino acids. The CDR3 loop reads CASSTGLAGPNTGELFF. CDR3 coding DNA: TGTGCCAGCAGCACGGGACTAGCGGGACCGAACACCGGGGAGCTGTTTTTT.

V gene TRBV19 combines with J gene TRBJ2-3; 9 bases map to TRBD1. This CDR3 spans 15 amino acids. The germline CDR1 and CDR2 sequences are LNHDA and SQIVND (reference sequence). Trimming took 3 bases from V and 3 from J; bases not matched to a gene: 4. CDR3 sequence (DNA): TGTGCCAGTAGTATTGGGGACAGGGTAACAGATACGCAGTATTTT. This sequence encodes CASSIGDRVTDTQYF.

In DNA form, the CDR3 reads TGCGCCAGCAGCTTGGCTGGGACTAGCGGGAGGGATACGCAGTATTTT. Encoded protein: CASSLAGTSGRDTQYF. This rearrangement joins TRBV5-1 to TRBJ2-3; TRBD2 agrees at 15 bases. The CDR3 runs 16 residues. V shed 0 bases, J shed 6 bases, and the junction held 2 bases outside the gene matches. Germline values: CDR1 SGHRS, CDR2 YFSETQ.

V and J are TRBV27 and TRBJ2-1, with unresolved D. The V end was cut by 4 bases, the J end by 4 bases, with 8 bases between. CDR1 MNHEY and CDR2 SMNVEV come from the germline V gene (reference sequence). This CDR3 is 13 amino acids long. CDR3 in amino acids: CASSSPSYNEQFF. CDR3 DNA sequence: TGTGCCAGCAGTTCCCCGTCTTACAATGAGCAGTTCTTC.

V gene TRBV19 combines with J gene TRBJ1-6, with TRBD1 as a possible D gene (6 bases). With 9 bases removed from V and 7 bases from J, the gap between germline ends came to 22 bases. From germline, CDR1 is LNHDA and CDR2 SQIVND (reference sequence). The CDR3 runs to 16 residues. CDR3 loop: CASTSQQGQGNSPLHF. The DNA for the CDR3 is TGTGCCAGCACCAGCCAACAGGGCCAGGGGAATTCACCCCTCCACTTT.

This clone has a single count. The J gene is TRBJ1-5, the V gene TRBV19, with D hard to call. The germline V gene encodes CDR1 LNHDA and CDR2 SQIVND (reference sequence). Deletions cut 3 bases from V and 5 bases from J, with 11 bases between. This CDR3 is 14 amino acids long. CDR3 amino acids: CASSITRQDQPQHF. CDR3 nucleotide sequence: TGTGCCAGTAGTATTACTCGCCAGGATCAGCCCCAGCATTTT.